A single T cell receptor (beta chain) is shown here with its context. Its antigen is not known. CD45RO-negative cells were positively selected for CCR7, leaving out terminally differentiated effector memory CD45RA+ cells. Those who donated were healthy HIV-negative adults, with no recent acute infections or vaccinations reported. This sample is part of a study of shared clonotypes between healthy human individuals. Study-wide findings and caveats: Naive CD4 clonotypes were shared across a few donors at roughly 5%.

This CDR3 comprises 14 residues. CDR1 and CDR2 (germline): SNHLY, FYNNEI. V was cut by 2 bases and J by 4 bases, with 11 bases left in between. Sequenced by immunoSEQ multiplex PCR; TCRdb stores in-frame clones only, minus some. The data hold some 2 million clones, with about 95% observed a single time. The receptor was isolated from a man aged 18 to 30 in good health. Sequenced input: naive CD8+ T cells sorted from blood. The rearrangement joins TRBV2 to TRBJ2-5; tentative D call: TRBD1 (6 bases). The CDR3 region has the DNA TGTGCCAGCAGTGAAATGGGGGACATAGAGACCCAGTACTTC. It codes for CASSEMGDIETQYF.